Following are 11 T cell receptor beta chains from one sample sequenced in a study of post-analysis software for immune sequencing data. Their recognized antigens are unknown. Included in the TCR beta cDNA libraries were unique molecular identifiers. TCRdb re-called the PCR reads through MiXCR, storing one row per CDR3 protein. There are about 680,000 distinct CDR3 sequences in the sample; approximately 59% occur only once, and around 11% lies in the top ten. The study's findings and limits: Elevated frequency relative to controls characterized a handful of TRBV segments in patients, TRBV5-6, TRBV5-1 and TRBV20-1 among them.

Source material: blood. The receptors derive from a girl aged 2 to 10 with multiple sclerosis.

The CDR3 loop is CASSARYDRPEAFF. The CDR3 coding sequence is TGTGCCAGCAGCGCCCGCTACGACCGTCCTGAAGCTTTCTTT. The chain is built from TRBV5-6 and TRBJ1-1, with D unresolved. V lost 4 bases to trimming and J lost 6 bases, with 16 bases between them. This CDR3 has 14 residues. The germline CDR1 and CDR2 sequences are SGHDT and YYEEEE. Supplemented by reference TRBV5-6 and TRBJ1-1, the full variable domain reads DAGVTQSPTHLIKTRGQQVTLRCSPKSGHDTVSWYQQALGQGPQFIFQYYEEEERQRGNFPDRFSGHQFPNYSSELNVNALLLGDSALYLCASSARYDRPEAFFGQGTRLTVV.

The CDR3 coding sequence is TGTGCCAGCAGCCCAAGAGGGGGACAGGGCTACGAGCAGTACTTC. It encodes CASSPRGGQGYEQYF. J is TRBJ2-7 and V is TRBV3-1, with 9 bases fitting TRBD1. Germline V gene data show CDR1 as LGHDT and CDR2 as YNNKEL (reference sequence). Trimming at V came to 4 bases and at J to 3 bases, leaving 7 bases not matched to a gene. The CDR3 is 15 residues long.

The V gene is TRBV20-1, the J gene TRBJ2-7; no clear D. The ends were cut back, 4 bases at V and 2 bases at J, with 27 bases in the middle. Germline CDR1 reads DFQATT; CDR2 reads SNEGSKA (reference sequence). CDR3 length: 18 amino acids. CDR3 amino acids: CSATSLRVPGRSAYEQYF. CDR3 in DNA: TGCAGTGCTACCTCCCTCCGGGTCCCGGGCAGGAGCGCCTACGAGCAGTACTTC.

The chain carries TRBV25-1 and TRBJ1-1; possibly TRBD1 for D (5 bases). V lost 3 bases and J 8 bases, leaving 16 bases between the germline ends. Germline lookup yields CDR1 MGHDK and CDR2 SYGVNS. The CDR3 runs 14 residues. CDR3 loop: CASSEFPRDAEAFF. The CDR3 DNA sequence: TGTGCCAGCAGTGAGTTCCCAAGGGACGCAGAAGCTTTCTTT. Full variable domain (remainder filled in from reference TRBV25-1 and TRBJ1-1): EADIYQTPRYLVIGTGKKITLECSQTMGHDKMYWYQQDPGMELHLIHYSYGVNSTEKGDLSSESTVSRIRTEHFPLTLESARPSHTSQYLCASSEFPRDAEAFFGQGTRLTVV.

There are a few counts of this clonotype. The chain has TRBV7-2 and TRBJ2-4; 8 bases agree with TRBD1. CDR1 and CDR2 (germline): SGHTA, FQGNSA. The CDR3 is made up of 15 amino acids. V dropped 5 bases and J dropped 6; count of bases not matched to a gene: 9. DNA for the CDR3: TGTGCCAGCAGCAGGGTCGGACAGGGTGGAAACATTCAGTACTTC. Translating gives CASSRVGQGGNIQYF.

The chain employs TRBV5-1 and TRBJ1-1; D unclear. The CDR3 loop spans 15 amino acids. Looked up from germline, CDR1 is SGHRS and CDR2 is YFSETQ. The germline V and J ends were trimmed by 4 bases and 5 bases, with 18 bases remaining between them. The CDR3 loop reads CASSRTGRSGTEAFF. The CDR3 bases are TGCGCCAGCAGCAGAACTGGACGTAGCGGGACTGAAGCTTTCTTT.

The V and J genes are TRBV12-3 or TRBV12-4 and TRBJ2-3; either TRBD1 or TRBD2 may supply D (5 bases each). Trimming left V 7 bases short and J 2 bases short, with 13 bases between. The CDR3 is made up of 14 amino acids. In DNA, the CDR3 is TGTGCCAGCACCCTGGGACCGGACACAGATACGCAGTATTTT. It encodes CASTLGPDTDTQYF.

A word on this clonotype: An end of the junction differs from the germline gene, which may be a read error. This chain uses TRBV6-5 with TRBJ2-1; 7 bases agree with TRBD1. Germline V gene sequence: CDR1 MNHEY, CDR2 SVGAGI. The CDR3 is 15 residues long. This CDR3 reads CASSDSGQLYNEQFF. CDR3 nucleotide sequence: TGTGCCAGCAGTGACTCGGGACAGCTTTACAATGAGCAGTTCTTC.

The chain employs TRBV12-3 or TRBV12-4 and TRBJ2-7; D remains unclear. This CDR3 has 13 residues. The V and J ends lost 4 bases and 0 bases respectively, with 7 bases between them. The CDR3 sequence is CASSSFSSYEQYF. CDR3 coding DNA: TGTGCCAGCAGTTCCTTTAGCTCCTACGAGCAGTACTTC.

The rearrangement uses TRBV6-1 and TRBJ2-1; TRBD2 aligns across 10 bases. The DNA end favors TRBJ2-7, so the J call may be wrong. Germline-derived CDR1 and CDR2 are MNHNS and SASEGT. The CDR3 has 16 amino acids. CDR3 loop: CASRKILAGDLYEQYF. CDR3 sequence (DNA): TGTGCCAGCAGGAAGATCCTAGCGGGGGACCTCTACGAGCAGTACTTC.

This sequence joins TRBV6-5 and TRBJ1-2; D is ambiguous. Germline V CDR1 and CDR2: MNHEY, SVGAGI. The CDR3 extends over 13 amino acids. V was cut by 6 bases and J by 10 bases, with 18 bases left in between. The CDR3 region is CASSRPAVPYYTF. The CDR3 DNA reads TGTGCCAGCAGCCGACCGGCCGTCCCATACTACACCTTC.